The next 17 T cell receptor beta chains were all read from a single sample in a study of blood T cell repertoires in COVID-19. Libraries were prepared by immunoSEQ multiplex PCR; TCRdb keeps only in-frame clonotypes and omits some of them. The profile shows some 250,000 clones, approximately 91% of them singletons. The material sequenced was PBMCs or T cells enriched from blood (not recorded which). Receptors were obtained from a human donor in a cohort exposed to, infected with or recovered from COVID-19 (not recorded which). The donor label of this sample is uncertain.

The gene calls are TRBV5-1 and TRBJ2-1; the match to TRBD2 covers 9 bases. V shed 5 bases, J shed 7 bases, and the junction held 16 bases outside the gene matches. The CDR3 loop spans 17 amino acids. The germline gives CDR1 SGHRS, CDR2 YFSETQ. The CDR3 coding sequence is TGCGCCAGCAGGGAGGGGTCCGGGACTAGCTCGGGTAATGAGCAGTTCTTC. As protein: CASREGSGTSSGNEQFF.

This chain uses TRBV19 with TRBJ1-5; 8 bases align to TRBD1. Germline CDR1 reads LNHDA; CDR2 reads SQIVND (reference sequence). J was trimmed by 0 bases and V by 3 bases; bases with no gene match: 4. The CDR3 runs to 16 residues. The CDR3 region has the DNA TGTGCCAGTAGTATCCTGGGACAGGATAGCAATCAGCCCCAGCATTTT. Translated: CASSILGQDSNQPQHF.

This chain uses TRBV6-4 with TRBJ1-1; D perhaps matches TRBD1 (5 bases). CDR3 length equals 8 residues. Germline V gene data show CDR1 as MRHNA and CDR2 as SNTAGT. The CDR3 region has the DNA TGTGCTAGGGGCGGTGCTTTCTTT. It specifies CARGGAFF.

The chain joins TRBV12-3 or TRBV12-4 to TRBJ1-2; tentatively, D is TRBD1 (5 bases). This CDR3 comprises 12 residues. V lost 2 bases to trimming and J lost 8 bases, with 9 bases between them. The CDR3 loop reads CASSLWGSGYTF. In DNA form, the CDR3 reads TGTGCCAGCAGTTTATGGGGCTCGGGCTACACCTTC.

This chain connects TRBV11-2 to TRBJ1-1, with 10 bases fitting TRBD1. V shed 4 bases and J 4 bases; nucleotides not matched to a gene: 0. Per germline, CDR1 SGHAT and CDR2 FQNNGV. CDR3 length equals 13 residues. The CDR3 spells CASSWTGGTEAFF. The CDR3 DNA reads as TGTGCCAGCAGCTGGACAGGGGGCACTGAAGCTTTCTTT.

This chain joins TRBV24-1 and TRBJ2-2; D possibly corresponds to TRBD2 (6 bases). Trimming stripped 4 bases from V and 5 bases from J, with 10 bases between. The CDR3 contains 14 residues. Germline V gene data show CDR1 as KGHDR and CDR2 as SFDVKD. The CDR3 sequence is CATSESGETGELFF. DNA for the CDR3: TGTGCCACCAGTGAATCGGGGGAGACCGGGGAGCTGTTTTTT.

The chain employs TRBV9 and TRBJ1-2; D is perhaps TRBD1 (5 bases). CDR3 length equals 13 residues. Germline lookup yields CDR1 SGDLS and CDR2 YYNGEE. Trimming pared 0 bases from V and 14 bases from J, leaving 17 bases between. In nucleotides, the CDR3 is TGTGCCAGCAGCGTAGTCCAGGAAGGGAAGGGGACCTTC. Translation gives CASSVVQEGKGTF.

The chain uses TRBV5-1 and TRBJ1-6; perhaps TRBD1 as D (6 bases). Germline V lookup: CDR1 SGHRS, CDR2 YFSETQ. The CDR3 length is 14 residues. The germline V and J ends were trimmed by 3 bases and 5 bases, with 9 bases remaining between them. The DNA for the CDR3 is TGCGCCAGCAGCTACCGGGACAATAATTCACCCCTCCACTTT. Protein sequence: CASSYRDNNSPLHF.

This sequence joins TRBV2 and TRBJ1-1, with D perhaps TRBD1 (6 bases). The CDR3 totals 15 residues. Germline V gene data show CDR1 as SNHLY and CDR2 as FYNNEI. The V gene lost 5 bases and the J gene lost 1 base, with 14 bases spanning the gap. CDR3: CASSRDTPTNTEAFF. DNA of the CDR3: TGTGCCAGCAGTCGGGACACTCCGACGAACACTGAAGCTTTCTTT.

The V gene is TRBV10-3, the J gene TRBJ1-1; D is perhaps TRBD1 (5 bases). V lost 3 bases and J lost 3, with 14 bases in between. Germline V gene lookup returns CDR1 ENHRY and CDR2 SYGVKD. The CDR3 sequence is 15 residues long. The CDR3 is CAISEMAGRYTEAFF. The DNA for the CDR3 is TGTGCCATCAGTGAAATGGCGGGGCGGTACACTGAAGCTTTCTTT.

The chain couples TRBV7-9 to TRBJ1-3; D gene unclear. The length of the CDR3 is 12 residues. V was cut by 11 bases and J by 1 base, with 9 bases left in between. Germline CDR1 SEHNR, CDR2 FQNEAQ (reference sequence). The CDR3 coding sequence is TGTGCCGGGGAGAGGTCTGGAAACACCATATATTTT. Protein product: CAGERSGNTIYF. The full variable domain, completed using reference TRBV7-9 and TRBJ1-3, is DTGVSQNPRHKITKRGQNVTFRCDPISEHNRLYWYRQTLGQGPEFLTYFQNEAQLEKSRLLSDRFSAERPKGSFSTLEIQRTEQGDSAMYLCAGERSGNTIYFGEGSWLTVV.

The DNA for the CDR3 is TGTGCCAGCAGCTCACAGCTTCACGGGGAGCTGTTTTTT. Its translation: CASSSQLHGELFF. The rearrangement uses TRBV9 and TRBJ2-2; the D is unclear. The V gene lost 4 bases and the J gene lost 7 bases, with 11 bases spanning the gap. The CDR3 sequence is 13 residues long. The germline V gene has CDR1 SGDLS and CDR2 YYNGEE.

The chain is built from TRBV14 and TRBJ1-2, with 10 bases matching TRBD1. Germline V CDR1 and CDR2: SGHDN, FVKESK. V lost 0 bases and J lost 6; bases outside the gene matches: 4. The CDR3 extends over 15 amino acids. In DNA form, the CDR3 reads TGTGCCAGCAGCCAAGATGGTGACAGGGGGCATGGCTACACCTTC. Amino acid sequence: CASSQDGDRGHGYTF.

The table lists this clone with a few counts. CDR3 amino acids: CASSFGQNQYEQYF. In DNA, the CDR3 is TGTGCCAGCAGTTTCGGACAGAATCAATACGAGCAGTACTTC. The chain has TRBV6-2 or TRBV6-3 and TRBJ2-7; maybe TRBD1 (6 bases). This CDR3 has 14 amino acids. The ends were cut back, 4 bases at V and 4 bases at J, with 14 bases in the middle. Germline V gives CDR1 MNHEY, CDR2 SVGEGT.

This rearrangement joins TRBV5-5 to TRBJ2-7; possibly TRBD1 for D (5 bases). CDR1 is SGHKS, CDR2 YYEKEE, per germline (reference sequence). This CDR3 region has 15 residues. V was trimmed by 5 bases and J by 2 bases, leaving 17 bases between them. This CDR3 reads CASRFAYDRTYEQYF. The DNA of the CDR3 is TGTGCCAGCAGGTTCGCCTACGACAGAACCTACGAGCAGTACTTC.

The V and J genes are TRBV18 and TRBJ2-5, with 8 bases that match TRBD1. Trimming cost V 6 bases and J 1 base; bases outside gene matches: 4. Per germline, CDR1 KGHSH and CDR2 LQKENI. The CDR3 sequence is 14 residues long. Here the CDR3 reads CASSTQGAQETQYF. The CDR3 coding sequence is TGTGCCAGCTCGACTCAGGGGGCCCAAGAGACCCAGTACTTC.

This sequence joins TRBV7-6 and TRBJ1-2; the D gene is possibly TRBD1 (6 bases). The CDR3 is made up of 15 amino acids. Trimming removed 5 bases from V and 3 bases from J, with 16 bases in between. Germline assignment: CDR1 SGHVS and CDR2 FNYEAQ. CDR3 sequence (DNA): TGTGCCAGCAGCCCCGGTTGGGGGCGGGACTATGGCTACACCTTC. Its protein is CASSPGWGRDYGYTF.